The 2 T cell receptor beta chains below all came from one sample that was sequenced in a study of blood T cell repertoires in COVID-19. TCRdb keeps only in-frame clones here, not all; method: immunoSEQ multiplex PCR. The sample includes about 12,000 clones, approximately 85% of them seen just once. The sample taken for sequencing was peripheral blood. These TCRs come from a human donor in a cohort sampled during active COVID-19.

The chain has TRBV14 and TRBJ2-2; 14 nucleotides line up with TRBD2. J lost 3 bases, V lost 0 bases, and 6 bases had no gene match. CDR1 and CDR2 from the germline V gene are SGHDN and FVKESK. The CDR3 is 19 amino acids. CDR3 residues: CASSQEPGLAGAYTGELFF. The CDR3 DNA is TGTGCCAGCAGCCAAGAACCGGGACTAGCGGGAGCGTACACCGGGGAGCTGTTTTTT.

This chain joins TRBV30 and TRBJ2-3, with no clear D. The germline V gene encodes CDR1 GTSNPN and CDR2 SVGIG (reference sequence). V lost 0 bases, J lost 4 bases, and 8 bases lay in between. This CDR3 contains 13 residues. CDR3: CAWSVADADTQYF. Written as DNA, the CDR3 is TGTGCCTGGAGTGTGGCCGATGCAGATACGCAGTATTTT.